Below are 13 T cell receptor beta chains sequenced from a single sample in a study of blood T cell repertoires in COVID-19 (dated by TCRdb to 2018 to 2021). Libraries were prepared through the immunoSEQ multiplex PCR assay. TCRdb carries this immuneACCESS record with in-frame sequences only. Its versions omit some clonotypes, under half of them owing to an unresolved V gene in the studies checked, with the rest unexplained. This sample comprises 280,000 or so clones, approximately 85% of them detected only once. The ten largest clones capture roughly 2% of the sample. Sequenced: PBMCs or T cells enriched from blood (not recorded which). The receptors stem from a man aged 25 to 45 who had recovered from COVID-19.

The chain has TRBV11-2 and TRBJ2-5, with 8 bases fitting TRBD2. The CDR3 has 17 residues. Looked up from germline, CDR1 is SGHAT and CDR2 is FQNNGV. Unmatched junction bases numbered 14, after V lost 3 bases and J lost 5 bases. The CDR3 here is CASSFSGGPSLFETQYF. CDR3 nucleotide sequence: TGTGCCAGCAGCTTTTCGGGGGGGCCGAGTCTTTTTGAGACCCAGTACTTC.

The chain links TRBV29-1 to TRBJ2-1; maybe TRBD1 (6 bases). From germline, CDR1 is SQVTM and CDR2 ANQGSEA. The V gene lost 4 bases and the J gene lost 0 bases, with 7 bases spanning the gap. The CDR3 spans 13 residues. As DNA, the CDR3 is TGCAGCGTTGGACAGGACTCCTACAATGAGCAGTTCTTC. Translating gives CSVGQDSYNEQFF.

The chain joins TRBV20-1 to TRBJ1-2; D remains unclear. Per germline, CDR1 DFQATT and CDR2 SNEGSKA (reference sequence). The ends were cut back, 3 bases at V and 8 bases at J, with 19 bases in the middle. This CDR3 has 14 residues. CDR3 coding DNA: TGCAGTGCTAGTCCCCTCGTTGGAGGGATAGGCTACACCTTC. Translated: CSASPLVGGIGYTF.

The rearrangement links TRBV6-5 to TRBJ2-7; the D gene is possibly TRBD1 (6 bases). Deletions cut 4 bases from V and 1 base from J, with 11 bases between. The CDR3 runs 14 residues. CDR1 and CDR2 (germline): MNHEY, SVGAGI. CDR3 amino acids: CASSLETGSYEQYF. The DNA of the CDR3 is TGTGCCAGCAGTTTGGAGACAGGATCCTACGAGCAGTACTTC.

This rearrangement joins TRBV19 to TRBJ2-5, with D unresolved. CDR3 size: 12 residues. The V gene's germline CDR1 is LNHDA and CDR2 SQIVND (reference sequence). Trimming stripped 5 bases from V and 0 bases from J, with 4 bases between. CDR3 nucleotide sequence: TGTGCCAGTAGTCCGGACCAAGAGACCCAGTACTTC. This sequence encodes CASSPDQETQYF.

This chain connects TRBV30 to TRBJ1-6, with a possible D match to TRBD1 (6 bases). Trimming removed 2 bases at V and 15 bases at J, with 11 bases between. Germline lookup yields CDR1 GTSNPN and CDR2 SVGIG (reference sequence). The CDR3 length is 11 residues. CDR3 protein: CAWSPQGFLHF. Here the CDR3 DNA reads TGTGCCTGGAGTCCACAGGGCTTCCTCCACTTT. The full variable domain, completed using reference TRBV30 and TRBJ1-6, is SQTIHQWPATLVQPVGSPLSLECTVEGTSNPNLYWYRQAAGRGLQLLFYSVGIGQISSEVPQNLSASRPQDRQFILSSKKLLLSDSGFYLCAWSPQGFLHFGNGTRLTVT.

This clone has more than one count but fewer than ten. V is TRBV4-3 and J is TRBJ2-1; perhaps TRBD2 as D (7 bases). The CDR3 runs to 18 residues. V was clipped by 0 bases and J by 2 bases, with 17 bases between them. Germline V gives CDR1 LGHNA, CDR2 YSLEER. CDR3: CASSQEALGGGPYNEQFF. Written as DNA, the CDR3 is TGCGCCAGCAGCCAAGAGGCCCTAGGGGGGGGGCCCTACAATGAGCAGTTCTTC.

The V gene is TRBV25-1, the J gene TRBJ1-2, with TRBD1 matching 8 bases. Germline loops: CDR1 MGHDK, CDR2 SYGVNS. The CDR3 runs to 15 residues. After removal of 4 bases from V and 5 bases from J, the junction contained 9 bases not matched to a gene. CDR3 region: CASSGLTGGLYGYTF. CDR3 sequence (DNA): TGTGCCAGCAGTGGATTAACAGGGGGTTTGTATGGCTACACCTTC.

Of note for this clone: The sample has other DNA sequences that encode this CDR3 too. The chain has TRBV9 and TRBJ2-7; 10 positions agree with TRBD1. The CDR3 is 14 residues long. The V segment lost 0 bases and the J segment 4 bases; nucleotides outside the gene matches: 1. Germline V gives CDR1 SGDLS, CDR2 YYNGEE. This CDR3 reads CASSVGQGAYEQYF. The DNA of the CDR3 is TGTGCCAGCAGCGTAGGACAGGGGGCATACGAGCAGTACTTC.

The rearrangement links TRBV15 to TRBJ1-2; D ambiguous. The V end was cut by 0 bases, the J end by 4 bases, with 9 bases between. Germline lookup yields CDR1 LNHNV and CDR2 YYDKDF (reference sequence). This CDR3 spans 14 amino acids. CDR3 loop: CATSRDATGYGYTF. The CDR3 bases are TGTGCCACCAGCAGAGACGCCACTGGCTATGGCTACACCTTC.

V and J are TRBV4-3 and TRBJ1-3; 9 nucleotides agree with TRBD1. The CDR3 contains 15 residues. J gave up 4 bases and V 1 base, and 2 bases lay outside the gene matches. Germline V gene sequence: CDR1 LGHNA, CDR2 YSLEER. In DNA, the CDR3 is TGCGCCAGCAGCCAAGGCGGGACAGGGGGAAACACCATATATTTT. Translated: CASSQGGTGGNTIYF.

The CDR3 sequence is CASISTGPRPDTQYF. DNA of the CDR3: TGTGCCAGCATTTCAACAGGGCCTCGCCCAGATACGCAGTATTTT. The genes are TRBV6-5 and TRBJ2-3; D may be TRBD1 (6 bases). The V gene's germline CDR1 is MNHEY and CDR2 SVGAGI. The CDR3 consists of 15 residues. Trimming removed 7 bases at V and 4 bases at J, with 18 bases between.

For the CDR3, the DNA is TGTGCCAGCAGCCCCTCACCAGGGTATGGCTACACCTTC. This sequence encodes CASSPSPGYGYTF. The V gene is TRBV5-5, the J gene TRBJ1-2; D is possibly TRBD1 (5 bases). V lost 4 bases and J lost 5, with 12 bases in between. Germline CDR1 reads SGHKS; CDR2 reads YYEKEE (reference sequence). This CDR3 has 13 amino acids.